Listed below are T cell receptor beta chains from one sample, sequenced in a study of OX40 agonist ivuxolimab in advanced cancers. Measured with immunoSEQ multiplex PCR; TCRdb has only the in-frame clones, and not every one. The table lists tens of thousands of clones, 87% of them singletons. The specimen was CD4+ or CD8+ T cells sorted from blood, collected in a trial of the OX40 agonist ivuxolimab. The origin of the receptors is an adult with an advanced solid tumor such as melanoma, head and neck, liver or kidney cancer. The CDR3 runs from the conserved cysteine through the conserved F or W. The D gene is left open where the match is weak. Part of the rows lack a size; the others show once, few, many or a class for expanded clones.

.	TRBV7-9	TRBD1	TRBJ1-6	TGTGCCACCCAACCCGGGGGACAGTATAATTCACCCCTCCACTTT	CATQPGGQYNSPLHF
.	TRBV7-2	.	TRBJ1-1	TGTGCCAGCAGCTCCTACACAGGTGCCGTCACTGAAGCTTTCTTT	CASSSYTGAVTEAFF
once	TRBV6-5	TRBD1	TRBJ1-5	TGTGCCAGCAGTTACCGACAGGGCTCTCAGCCCCAGCATTTT	CASSYRQGSQPQHF
few	TRBV5-1	.	TRBJ2-1	TGCGCCAGCAGCTTGGTGGCCGGTAGCTCCTACAATGAGCAGTTCTTC	CASSLVAGSSYNEQFF
.	TRBV5-1	.	TRBJ2-1	TGCGCCAGCAGCACCTTGTTAGATGAGCAGTTCTTC	CASSTLLDEQFF
.	TRBV5-1	TRBD1	TRBJ1-4	TGCGCCAGCAGCTTGGGTCCAGGGGGCGCGACTAATGAAAAACTGTTTTTT	CASSLGPGGATNEKLFF
.	TRBV5-4	.	TRBJ2-2	TGTGCCAGCAGCGAGGACCCCGTCGGGGAGCTGTTTTTT	CASSEDPVGELFF
few	TRBV4-1	TRBD2	TRBJ2-3	TGCGCCAGCAGCCAGGGACTATCGGCAGATACGCAGTATTTT	CASSQGLSADTQYF
.	TRBV7-3	TRBD1	TRBJ2-5	TGTGCCAGCAGCTTGGGACAGGGGGCGCGGGAGACCCAGTACTTC	CASSLGQGARETQYF
.	TRBV7-6	TRBD2	TRBJ2-3	TGTGCCAGCAGCGTTGGGACTAGCGGCCCCACAGATACGCAGTATTTT	CASSVGTSGPTDTQYF
.	TRBV20-1	.	TRBJ2-1	TGCAGTGCTAGTATTAGTTATGAGCAGTTCTTC	CSASISYEQFF
.	TRBV7-2	.	TRBJ2-7	TGTGCCAGCAGCTTAGCCCACAGCGGATCCTACGAGCAGTACTTC	CASSLAHSGSYEQYF
once	TRBV28	.	TRBJ2-5	TGTGCCAGCAGTTTAGGGGGGATCCAAGAGACCCAGTACTTC	CASSLGGIQETQYF
once	TRBV11-2	TRBD1	TRBJ1-1	TGTGCCAGCAGCTTTCAGGGGGGTAGGACTGAAGCTTTCTTT	CASSFQGGRTEAFF
.	TRBV7-9	.	TRBJ2-7	TGTGCCAGCAGCTTAGTCGGGAGTAACAACTACGAGCAGTACTTC	CASSLVGSNNYEQYF
.	TRBV7-8	TRBD1	TRBJ1-2	TGTGCCAGCAGCTTAGGGGACAGGGAGGGCTGGTATGGCTACACCTTC	CASSLGDREGWYGYTF
.	TRBV7-9	TRBD1	TRBJ2-7	TGTGCCAGCAGCACGGACAGGGCCCAACCCTACGAGCAGTACTTC	CASSTDRAQPYEQYF
.	TRBV5-1	.	TRBJ2-7	TGCGCCAGCAGCTTGGCATTGGGAAGTGTAGGGGGTCGATCCTACGAGCAGTACTTC	CASSLALGSVGGRSYEQYF
.	TRBV6-6	.	TRBJ2-1	TGTGCCAGCAGTTACTCGAGAGGGGGGGGCTACAATGAGCAGTTCTTC	CASSYSRGGGYNEQFF
.	TRBV18	.	TRBJ1-1	TGTGCCAGCTCACCTCGGACGGAAAACACTGAAGCTTTCTTT	CASSPRTENTEAFF
.	TRBV2	.	TRBJ1-6	TGTGCCAGCAGGGCCAGGGGCTCCAGGAATTCACCCCTCCACTTT	CASRARGSRNSPLHF
.	TRBV10-2	TRBD1	TRBJ1-1	TGCGCCAGCACCCGGGACAGGGCTCGCACTGAAGCTTTCTTT	CASTRDRARTEAFF
few	TRBV2	.	TRBJ1-1	TGTGCCAGCAGTGGCCTGTATAACACTGAAGCTTTCTTT	CASSGLYNTEAFF
.	TRBV19	.	TRBJ2-7	TGTGCCAGTAGTGAAAGGTCAGCCTACGAGCAGTACTTC	CASSERSAYEQYF
.	TRBV9	TRBD1	TRBJ2-6	TGTGCCAGCAGCTACAGGGGTTCTGGGGCCAACGTCCTGACTTTC	CASSYRGSGANVLTF
once	TRBV30	.	TRBJ2-7	TGTGCCTGGAGTGTAAGGGGCAGGGAGGCACTCTCCTACGAGCAGTACTTC	CAWSVRGREALSYEQYF
.	TRBV5-5	TRBD1	TRBJ1-6	TGTGCCAGCAGCTCCCCGGGACAGATGAATTCACCCCTCCACTTT	CASSSPGQMNSPLHF
.	TRBV11-1	.	TRBJ1-1	TGTGCCAGCAGCCCTCAGGGTTGGAACACTGAAGCTTTCTTT	CASSPQGWNTEAFF
.	TRBV7-9	.	TRBJ1-3	TGTGCCAGCAGCCCAGGGGACTCTGGAAACACCATATATTTT	CASSPGDSGNTIYF
.	TRBV2	.	TRBJ1-6	TGTGCCAGCAGTGAAGCACCAGGGGCCAATTCACCCCTCCACTTT	CASSEAPGANSPLHF
.	TRBV21-1	.	TRBJ1-6	TGTGCCAGCAGCAAAGGGGGGATATCACCCCTCCACTTT	CASSKGGISPLHF
.	TRBV5-1	TRBD2	TRBJ2-3	TGCGCCAGCAGCTTGGGAGTATTAGGATCGGGGAGGGCGTCAGATACGCAGTATTTT	CASSLGVLGSGRASDTQYF
.	TRBV25-1	.	TRBJ2-2	TGTGCCAGCAGCGGGCGGCAGGCAGGGACCGGGGAGCTGTTTTTT	CASSGRQAGTGELFF
.	TRBV2	TRBD2	TRBJ2-5	TGTGCCAGCAGTGATCCAGCGGGGATCCAAGAGACCCAGTACTTC	CASSDPAGIQETQYF
.	TRBV6-5	.	TRBJ2-2	TGTGCCAGCAGTCAGACAGTCCCGAACACCGGGGAGCTGTTTTTT	CASSQTVPNTGELFF
.	TRBV6-6	.	TRBJ2-2	TGTGCCAGCACCGCAACCCACACCGGGGAGCTGTTTTTT	CASTATHTGELFF
.	TRBV4-1	TRBD2	TRBJ2-5	TGCGCCAGCAGCATAAGGGACTACGACGAAGAGACCCAGTACTTC	CASSIRDYDEETQYF
.	TRBV23-1	.	TRBJ1-2	TGCGCCAGCTCGAACTGGCGGCAGGGAGAATACTATGGCTACACCTTC	CASSNWRQGEYYGYTF
.	TRBV25-1	TRBD2	TRBJ2-1	TGTGCCAGCAGTGGGGCGGGGGGGCTCTACAATGAGCAGTTCTTC	CASSGAGGLYNEQFF
.	TRBV13	.	TRBJ2-7	TGTGCCAGCAGCTTACGGGCCTCCTACGAGCAGTACTTC	CASSLRASYEQYF
.	TRBV7-9	.	TRBJ2-5	TGTGCCAGCAGCGCCGAGGGGGGAGAGACCCAGTACTTC	CASSAEGGETQYF
few	TRBV18	.	TRBJ2-7	TGTGCCAGCTCACCGATCAGGACAGACTACGAGCAGTACTTC	CASSPIRTDYEQYF
once	TRBV4-1	.	TRBJ2-6	TGCGCCAGCAGCCAAGATCTTGATGGGCAGATCCCTGGGGCCAACGTCCTGACTTTC	CASSQDLDGQIPGANVLTF
.	TRBV30	TRBD1	TRBJ1-4	TGTGCCTGGAGTACTGGGACAGGGGGAACTAATGAAAAACTGTTTTTT	CAWSTGTGGTNEKLFF
.	TRBV11-3	.	TRBJ2-1	TGTGCCAGCAGCTTATCGGGCTATGAGCAGTTCTTC	CASSLSGYEQFF
.	TRBV29-1	.	TRBJ1-3	TGCAGCGTCTACACTGGAAACACCATATATTTT	CSVYTGNTIYF
.	TRBV11-3	.	TRBJ2-1	TGTGCCAGCAGCTTGACAGGCACCTACAATGAGCAGTTCTTC	CASSLTGTYNEQFF
.	TRBV28	TRBD1	TRBJ2-5	TGTGCCAGCAGGACAGGGGGTGGTGAGACCCAGTACTTC	CASRTGGGETQYF
.	TRBV27	.	TRBJ2-3	TGTGCCAGCAGTTTATCCCCAGCGGCCACAGATACGCAGTATTTT	CASSLSPAATDTQYF
.	TRBV4-3	.	TRBJ2-7	TGCGCCAGCAGCTTGGAGGGTGGGGGCGGCGAGCAGTACTTC	CASSLEGGGGEQYF
.	TRBV7-9	.	TRBJ2-7	TGTGCCAGCAGCCCTCCTCGGGGTGGGGCGGGGGCACACGAGCAGTACTTC	CASSPPRGGAGAHEQYF
.	TRBV28	TRBD1	TRBJ1-5	TGTGCCAGCAGTTTAATGGGGACAGGGGGCATCAATCAGCCCCAGCATTTT	CASSLMGTGGINQPQHF
.	TRBV9	.	TRBJ2-1	TGTGCCAGCAATCCCTCGGGGAGCTCCTACAATGAGCAGTTCTTC	CASNPSGSSYNEQFF
.	TRBV7-3	.	TRBJ1-6	TGTGCCAGCAGCTTGGGGTCCTGGACGGGGAATTCACCCCTCCACTTT	CASSLGSWTGNSPLHF